These T cell receptor beta chains were read from a single sample in a study of blood T cell repertoires in COVID-19. Produced via immunoSEQ multiplex PCR; TCRdb's table is partial and in-frame only. The repertoire consists of 250,000 to 300,000 clones, with less than 85% occurring once and the leading ten covering around 3.2%. Sequencing was done on a sample of peripheral blood. All receptors derive from a woman aged 18-29 years with acute or convalescent COVID-19. Each CDR3 is given with its conserved first and last residue. Fields, in order: clone size, J gene, D gene, V gene, CDR3 DNA, CDR3 protein. D genes are given only for firm matches. Some rows have no size entry. The others give once, few or many, or a class for an expanded clone.

abundance: few
j_gene: TRBJ2-2
d_gene: TRBD1
v_gene: TRBV14
CDR3nt: TGTGCCAGCAGCGCACACAGGGGGTCTTTTGGGATAGTGAACACCGGGGAGCTGTTTTTT
CDR3aa: CASSAHRGSFGIVNTGELFF

abundance: once
j_gene: TRBJ2-1
d_gene: TRBD2
v_gene: TRBV7-9
CDR3nt: TGTGCCAGCAGCTTAGCCAGACTAGCGGCAAACAACTCCTACAATGAGCAGTTCTTC
CDR3aa: CASSLARLAANNSYNEQFF

abundance: -
j_gene: TRBJ2-7
d_gene: -
v_gene: TRBV28
CDR3nt: TGTGCCAGCCGCGACAGGTACGAGCAGTACTTC
CDR3aa: CASRDRYEQYF

abundance: -
j_gene: TRBJ1-1
d_gene: -
v_gene: TRBV7-3
CDR3nt: TGTGCCAGCAGCTTACTTGGTAGGGGTCGGAACACTGAAGCTTTCTTT
CDR3aa: CASSLLGRGRNTEAFF

abundance: -
j_gene: TRBJ1-5
d_gene: TRBD1
v_gene: TRBV6-5
CDR3nt: TGTGCCAGCAGTCCCCGGACAGGGGTCAATCAGCCCCAGCATTTT
CDR3aa: CASSPRTGVNQPQHF

abundance: -
j_gene: TRBJ2-7
d_gene: -
v_gene: TRBV6-1
CDR3nt: TGTGCCAGCAGTGAAATGAGGGAGTGGTACGAGCAGTACTTC
CDR3aa: CASSEMREWYEQYF

abundance: -
j_gene: TRBJ2-2
d_gene: -
v_gene: TRBV10-1
CDR3nt: TGCGCCAGCAGTGAGTGGAGAGACACCGGGGAGCTGTTTTTT
CDR3aa: CASSEWRDTGELFF

abundance: once
j_gene: TRBJ2-7
d_gene: TRBD1
v_gene: TRBV29-1
CDR3nt: TGCAGCGTTGCCGGTGGGACAGCTACCTACGAGCAGTACTTC
CDR3aa: CSVAGGTATYEQYF

abundance: few
j_gene: TRBJ1-3
d_gene: -
v_gene: TRBV14
CDR3nt: TGTGCCAGCAGCCCTAAAAGAAACACCATATATTTT
CDR3aa: CASSPKRNTIYF

abundance: few
j_gene: TRBJ1-3
d_gene: -
v_gene: TRBV9
CDR3nt: TGTGCCAGCAGCGTACTCCCGGGGGGACCTGGAAACACCATATATTTT
CDR3aa: CASSVLPGGPGNTIYF

abundance: -
j_gene: TRBJ2-1
d_gene: -
v_gene: TRBV18
CDR3nt: TGTGCCAGCTCACCAAGCTTAGGGGGTGTCCATGAGCAGTTCTTC
CDR3aa: CASSPSLGGVHEQFF

abundance: -
j_gene: TRBJ1-5
d_gene: -
v_gene: TRBV30
CDR3nt: TGTGCCTGGAGCGGTAGCAATCAGCCCCAGCATTTT
CDR3aa: CAWSGSNQPQHF

abundance: -
j_gene: TRBJ2-3
d_gene: -
v_gene: TRBV5-1
CDR3nt: TGCGCCAGCAGCCTCCGGACTCTTTCTACCACAGATACGCAGTATTTT
CDR3aa: CASSLRTLSTTDTQYF

abundance: -
j_gene: TRBJ2-3
d_gene: TRBD2
v_gene: TRBV28
CDR3nt: TGTGCCAGCAGTGTGGGAGGGAACACAGATACGCAGTATTTT
CDR3aa: CASSVGGNTDTQYF

abundance: -
j_gene: TRBJ2-7
d_gene: TRBD2
v_gene: TRBV14
CDR3nt: TGTGCCAGCAGCCAAGTAAGGGGGTTCTTCACTAGCGGGAGCTACGAGCAGTACTTC
CDR3aa: CASSQVRGFFTSGSYEQYF

abundance: -
j_gene: TRBJ2-7
d_gene: -
v_gene: TRBV4-3
CDR3nt: TGCGCCAGCAGCCAAGATCGGGCAGGGGTAGGCTACGAGCAGTACTTC
CDR3aa: CASSQDRAGVGYEQYF

abundance: -
j_gene: TRBJ2-1
d_gene: -
v_gene: TRBV19
CDR3nt: TGTGCCAGTAGGGCCGAGGCCACACGATACGCCTACAATGAGCAGTTCTTC
CDR3aa: CASRAEATRYAYNEQFF

abundance: -
j_gene: TRBJ2-3
d_gene: TRBD2
v_gene: TRBV18
CDR3nt: TGTGCCAGCTCACAGACTAGCGGGAGGTCTACAGATACGCAGTATTTT
CDR3aa: CASSQTSGRSTDTQYF

abundance: few
j_gene: TRBJ2-7
d_gene: TRBD2
v_gene: TRBV18
CDR3nt: TGTGCCAGCTCACCTTCGGGAGGCTCCTACGAGCAGTACTTC
CDR3aa: CASSPSGGSYEQYF

abundance: few
j_gene: TRBJ1-1
d_gene: -
v_gene: TRBV7-9
CDR3nt: TGTGCCAGCAGCTTGAAGAGACCGGGACATAAAGTAGGCACTGAAGCTTTCTTT
CDR3aa: CASSLKRPGHKVGTEAFF

abundance: once
j_gene: TRBJ1-3
d_gene: -
v_gene: TRBV28
CDR3nt: TGTGCCAGCAGTTTCCCGGTGAACTCTGGAAACACCATATATTTT
CDR3aa: CASSFPVNSGNTIYF

abundance: -
j_gene: TRBJ2-7
d_gene: TRBD2
v_gene: TRBV4-2
CDR3nt: TGTGCCAGCAGCCAAGGTGGGCTAGCGGGGGCAGACTCCAAGCAGTACTTC
CDR3aa: CASSQGGLAGADSKQYF

abundance: -
j_gene: TRBJ2-7
d_gene: -
v_gene: TRBV7-2
CDR3nt: TGTGCCAGCAGCTGGCCCCTTAATTCCTACGAGCAGTACTTC
CDR3aa: CASSWPLNSYEQYF

abundance: -
j_gene: TRBJ2-7
d_gene: -
v_gene: TRBV2
CDR3nt: TGTGCCAGCAGTGACTTTCGAGAGATCTACGAGCAGTACTTC
CDR3aa: CASSDFREIYEQYF

abundance: -
j_gene: TRBJ2-1
d_gene: TRBD2
v_gene: TRBV4-1
CDR3nt: TGCGCCAGCAGCCAAGATCATAGGCTAGCGGGAGAATTTAGCCTAGGGGGAAATGAGCAGTTCTTC
CDR3aa: CASSQDHRLAGEFSLGGNEQFF

abundance: -
j_gene: TRBJ1-1
d_gene: -
v_gene: TRBV7-2
CDR3nt: TGTGCCAGCAGCTTTTATGGCGGCGGGACTTCGAACACTGAAGCTTTCTTT
CDR3aa: CASSFYGGGTSNTEAFF